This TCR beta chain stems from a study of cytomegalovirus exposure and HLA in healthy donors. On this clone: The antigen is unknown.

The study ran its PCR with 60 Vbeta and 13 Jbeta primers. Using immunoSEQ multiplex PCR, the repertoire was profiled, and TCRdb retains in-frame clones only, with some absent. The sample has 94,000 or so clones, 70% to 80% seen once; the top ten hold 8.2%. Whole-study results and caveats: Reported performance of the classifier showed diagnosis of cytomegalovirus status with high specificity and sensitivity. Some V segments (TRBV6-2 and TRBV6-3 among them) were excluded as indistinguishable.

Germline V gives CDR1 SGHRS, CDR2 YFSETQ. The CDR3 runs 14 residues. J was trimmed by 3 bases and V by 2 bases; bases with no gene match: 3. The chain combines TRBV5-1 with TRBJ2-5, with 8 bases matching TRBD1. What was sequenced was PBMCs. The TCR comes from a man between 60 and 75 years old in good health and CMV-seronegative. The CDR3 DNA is TGCGCCAGCAGCTTACAGGGGGGTAAAGAGACCCAGTACTTC. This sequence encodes CASSLQGGKETQYF.